Included here is one TCR beta chain sequence, with context. Profiled with immunoSEQ multiplex PCR; TCRdb holds only in-frame clones, not every one. Counted here are over 850,000 clones, around 78% occurring once; the ten biggest clones make up roughly 0.61%. The source of the sample is a study of shared clonotypes between healthy human individuals. Study in general: Those who served as donors were a couple of women and a few men between the ages of 18 and 49.

J gave up 6 bases and V 5 bases, and 8 bases lay outside the gene matches. The CDR3 is 14 residues long. The germline CDR1 and CDR2 sequences are SGHNT and YYREEE (reference sequence). The clonotype comes from a man between 18 and 35 years old in good health. Some clones in this sample may be carry-over from other donors' samples. The specimen was memory CD4+ T cells from PBMCs. Stated subset: CD45RA-negative fraction. V gene TRBV5-4 combines with J gene TRBJ1-2; 9 nucleotides align to TRBD1. This CDR3 reads CASSNPGQGHGYTF. The CDR3 nucleotides read TGTGCCAGCAGTAACCCGGGACAGGGCCATGGCTACACCTTC.